Listed here is a single TCR beta chain. This sample is drawn from a study of blood T cell repertoires in COVID-19. Overall study: The study drew acute and convalescent COVID-19 samples from the United States, Italy and Spain. Sources were T cells, B-cell-depleted T cells, or PBMCs; the material itself was cDNA or gDNA.

This CDR3 spans 14 amino acids. V was clipped by 8 bases and J by 5 bases; unmatched bases: 12. Germline V gene lookup returns CDR1 MNHEY and CDR2 SMNVEV (reference sequence). As processed by the authors: Reference gene primers were amplified, and this amplification served to estimate nucleated cell counts. Some clones are missing from TCRdb's copy, which holds only in-frame ones; the method was immunoSEQ multiplex PCR. Clonal size and the V and J genes are those of that table, whereas D and trimming came from the DNA. This table holds 40,000 to 55,000 clones, around nine tenths found once. The TCR sequence derives from a human donor in a cohort sampled during active COVID-19. The sequenced sample was peripheral blood. The rearrangement links TRBV27 to TRBJ2-7; TRBD2 matches 7 bases. This CDR3 is CASDPLGGSNEQYF. Here the CDR3 DNA reads TGTGCCAGCGACCCACTGGGGGGGTCAAACGAGCAGTACTTC.